These 22 T cell receptor beta chains were sequenced from one sample in a study of T cell responses to AZD1222 COVID-19 vaccine. Some clones are missing from TCRdb's copy, which holds only in-frame ones; the method was immunoSEQ multiplex PCR. The sample has 150,000 to 160,000 clones, more than 75% seen once; the top ten hold approximately 20%. The source was peripheral blood, collected on day 0 of AZD1222 vaccination. These receptors all stem from an adult in good health.

A single count supports this clone. An end of the junction differs from the germline gene, which may be a read error. This sequence joins TRBV29-1 and TRBJ1-1; the match to TRBD1 covers 7 bases. The CDR3 loop spans 8 amino acids. The germline gives CDR1 SQVTM, CDR2 ANQGSEA. The CDR3 DNA reads as TGCAGCGTTGAAGACAGGGGGTTT. This translates into CSVEDRGF. The full variable domain, in which reference TRBV29-1 and TRBJ1-1 provide the parts outside the CDR3, is SAVISQKPSRDICQRGTSLTIQCQVDSQVTMMFWYRQQPGQSLTLIATANQGSEATYESGFVIDKFPISRPNLTFSTLTVSNMSPEDSSIYLCSVEDRGFGQGTRLTVV.

This chain uses TRBV27 with TRBJ1-5; 9 bases are a match to TRBD1. Germline lookup yields CDR1 MNHEY and CDR2 SMNVEV (reference sequence). The CDR3 contains 17 residues. Trimming at V came to 0 bases and at J to 4 bases, leaving 7 bases not matched to a gene. The CDR3, as DNA: TGTGCCAGCAGTTTATCGTTCCGGACAGGGGCAAATCAGCCCCAGCATTTT. Its translation: CASSLSFRTGANQPQHF.

The V and J genes are TRBV27 and TRBJ2-1, with TRBD2 matching over 12 bases. From germline, CDR1 is MNHEY and CDR2 SMNVEV (reference sequence). The CDR3 has 13 amino acids. V gave up 5 bases and J gave up 9 bases; unmatched junction bases: 2. The CDR3: CASSGLAGSEQFF. In nucleotides, the CDR3 is TGTGCCAGCAGTGGACTAGCGGGAAGTGAGCAGTTCTTC.

In this sample, this clone turned up once. The chain recombines TRBV6-1 with TRBJ2-1; D remains unclear. Trimming shortened V by 2 bases and J by 0 bases, and 8 bases separated the two germline ends. The CDR3 is made up of 15 amino acids. Germline loops: CDR1 MNHNS, CDR2 SASEGT. The CDR3 spells CASSEQSSSYNEQFF. The DNA of the CDR3 is TGTGCCAGCAGTGAACAGAGCAGCTCCTACAATGAGCAGTTCTTC.

V and J are TRBV6-5 and TRBJ1-6; tentative D call: TRBD1 (6 bases). Germline CDR1 is MNHEY and CDR2 is SVGAGI. The CDR3 runs to 14 residues. V lost 5 bases and J lost 9, with 14 bases in between. The CDR3 region is CASSLQGRSSPLHF. In DNA form, the CDR3 reads TGTGCCAGCAGTCTACAGGGAAGAAGTTCACCCCTCCACTTT.

This clone was seen only once. This rearrangement joins TRBV3-1 (or the pseudogene TRBV3-2) to TRBJ2-3; 8 positions match TRBD2. The CDR3 length is 15 residues. In germline, CDR1 is LGHDT, CDR2 YNNKEL (reference sequence). With 4 bases clipped from V and 4 bases from J, the junction kept 7 bases outside the gene matches. CDR3 bases: TGTGCCAGCAGCCGAAGCGGGAGTCGAGCAGATACGCAGTATTTT. Encoded protein: CASSRSGSRADTQYF.

The rearrangement joins TRBV3-1 (or the pseudogene TRBV3-2) to TRBJ2-3, with D maybe TRBD2 (6 bases). Germline CDR1 and CDR2: LGHDT and YNNKEL (reference sequence). This CDR3 is 15 amino acids long. V lost 7 bases to trimming and J lost 1 base, with 15 bases between them. The CDR3 sequence is CASNPTSSGTDTQYF. CDR3 sequence (DNA): TGTGCCAGCAATCCTACTAGCAGTGGCACAGATACGCAGTATTTT.

In DNA form, the CDR3 reads TGTGCCAGCAGTTTGCAAAGGACCGGGACCGGGGAGCTGTTTTTT. It codes for CASSLQRTGTGELFF. The V gene is TRBV27, the J gene TRBJ2-2; no clear D. V shed 3 bases and J shed 5 bases, with 13 bases lying between them. Germline loops: CDR1 MNHEY, CDR2 SMNVEV (reference sequence). This CDR3 is 15 amino acids long.

The rearrangement joins TRBV27 to TRBJ1-3; D unresolved. The CDR3 loop spans 15 amino acids. Germline values: CDR1 MNHEY, CDR2 SMNVEV (reference sequence). V lost 2 bases and J 0 bases, leaving 8 bases between the germline ends. This CDR3 reads CASSLRQTSGNTIYF. CDR3 nucleotides: TGTGCCAGCAGTTTAAGGCAGACCTCTGGAAACACCATATATTTT.

V is TRBV29-1 and J is TRBJ1-1; the match to TRBD1 covers 10 bases. Germline V gives CDR1 SQVTM, CDR2 ANQGSEA. CDR3 length equals 16 residues. With 1 base clipped from V and 4 bases from J, the junction kept 9 bases outside the gene matches. CDR3 sequence: CSVEASGTGEATEAFF. CDR3 nucleotide sequence: TGCAGCGTTGAAGCCTCGGGGACAGGGGAGGCCACTGAAGCTTTCTTT.

This chain uses TRBV4-3 with TRBJ1-5; TRBD1 might be the D (6 bases). Trimming removed 0 bases at V and 9 bases at J, with 15 bases between. In germline, CDR1 is LGHNA, CDR2 YSLEER. CDR3 length equals 15 residues. The CDR3 spells CASSQDSTGLTPQHF. The CDR3, as DNA: TGCGCCAGCAGCCAAGATTCTACAGGGCTCACGCCCCAGCATTTT.

The rearrangement uses TRBV7-9 and TRBJ1-3; 9 nucleotides match TRBD1. The germline V gene has CDR1 SEHNR and CDR2 FQNEAQ (reference sequence). V lost 0 bases to trimming and J lost 1 base; unmatched junction nucleotides: 1. The CDR3 is 16 amino acids. The CDR3 nucleotides are TGTGCCAGCAGCTTAGCGACAGGGGGTTCTGGAAACACCATATATTTT. Amino acid sequence: CASSLATGGSGNTIYF.

The V call is TRBV6-2 or TRBV6-3, the J call TRBJ1-5; TRBD1 matches at 7 bases. The CDR3 totals 13 residues. Unmatched junction bases numbered 1, after V lost 5 bases and J lost 3 bases. Germline V CDR1 and CDR2: MNHEY, SVGEGT. The CDR3 bases are TGTGCCAGCAGTGGGACAGTCAATCAGCCCCAGCATTTT. Translating it yields CASSGTVNQPQHF.

The V gene is TRBV29-1, the J gene TRBJ2-1; 13 nucleotides agree with TRBD2. With V trimmed by 7 bases and J by 8 bases, 8 bases remained unmatched. The CDR3 runs to 14 residues. CDR1 is SQVTM and CDR2 is ANQGSEA in the germline V gene. DNA of the CDR3: TGCAGCGCTAGACTAGCGGGAGGTTCCGATGAGCAGTTCTTC. Its translation is CSARLAGGSDEQFF.

V usage is TRBV5-1 and J usage is TRBJ2-5, with TRBD2 matching 13 bases. The CDR3 covers 15 residues. V lost 5 bases, J lost 1 base, and 2 bases stayed unmatched. The germline CDR1 and CDR2 sequences are SGHRS and YFSETQ. The CDR3 protein is CASRGLAGPQETQYF. The CDR3 nucleotides read TGCGCCAGCAGGGGACTAGCGGGACCCCAAGAGACCCAGTACTTC.

The V call is TRBV24-1, the J call TRBJ1-3; D uncertain. This CDR3 spans 12 amino acids. The germline gives CDR1 KGHDR, CDR2 SFDVKD. With 4 bases removed from V and 2 bases from J, the gap between germline ends came to 2 bases. The CDR3 DNA reads TGTGCCACCAGTGAGACTGGAAACACCATATATTTT. This sequence encodes CATSETGNTIYF.

This clone was seen just once. The CDR3 DNA is TGTGCCAGCAGTTCAAGCATACTCACTGAAGCTTTCTTT. As protein: CASSSSILTEAFF. The chain recombines TRBV6-5 with TRBJ1-1; no definite D call. CDR3 length: 13 amino acids. Germline V gene lookup returns CDR1 MNHEY and CDR2 SVGAGI. Trimming left V 4 bases short and J 4 bases short, with 10 bases between.

This chain links TRBV6-5 with TRBJ1-1; D uncertain. Germline-derived CDR1 and CDR2 are MNHEY and SVGAGI. The CDR3 loop spans 13 amino acids. V was shortened by 5 bases and J by 1 base, with 8 bases between the two germline ends. Here the CDR3 reads CASSPTGNTEAFF. Written as DNA, the CDR3 is TGTGCCAGCAGTCCCACGGGGAACACTGAAGCTTTCTTT.

The chain is built from TRBV30 and TRBJ1-1; D is perhaps TRBD1 (6 bases). Germline lookup yields CDR1 GTSNPN and CDR2 SVGIG (reference sequence). The CDR3 sequence is 15 residues long. The germline V and J ends were trimmed by 8 bases and 5 bases, with 24 bases remaining between them. CDR3 protein: CALNSGTSERTEAFF. The CDR3 DNA follows: TGTGCCCTTAACTCCGGGACATCCGAGAGAACTGAAGCTTTCTTT.

This clone was observed once. The chain recombines TRBV6-2 or TRBV6-3 with TRBJ1-2; 10 nucleotides align to TRBD1. Per germline, CDR1 MNHEY and CDR2 SVGEGT. The CDR3 contains 16 residues. J lost 4 bases, V lost 3 bases, and 8 bases had no gene match. The CDR3 DNA is TGTGCCAGCAGTTATCCGGGACAGGGGCTGATCTATGGCTACACCTTC. It translates to CASSYPGQGLIYGYTF.

The chain links TRBV2 to TRBJ2-2; 7 nucleotides agree with TRBD2. Germline trimming cut 6 bases from V and 5 bases from J; bases unmatched to any gene: 12. The germline CDR1 and CDR2 sequences are SNHLY and FYNNEI. The CDR3 runs 16 residues. The CDR3 bases are TGTGCCAGCAGAGGGGAGGGGCGGACTATAACCGGGGAGCTGTTTTTT. Encoded protein: CASRGEGRTITGELFF. Looking up the rest from reference TRBV2 and TRBJ2-2 gives the full variable domain: EPEVTQTPSHQVTQMGQEVILRCVPISNHLYFYWYRQILGQKVEFLVSFYNNEISEKSEIFDDQFSVERPDGSNFTLKIRSTKLEDSAMYFCASRGEGRTITGELFFGEGSRLTVL.

The chain couples TRBV6-5 to TRBJ2-3, with unresolved D. Looked up from germline, CDR1 is MNHEY and CDR2 is SVGAGI. CDR3 length: 14 amino acids. Trimming removed 6 bases at V and 1 base at J, with 11 bases between. CDR3 sequence: CASRDNLGTDTQYF. For the CDR3, the DNA is TGTGCCAGCAGAGACAACCTGGGCACAGATACGCAGTATTTT.